Shown below are 28 T cell receptor beta chains from a single sample sequenced in a study of breast tumors, draining lymph nodes, adjacent tissues. Via MiXCR, TCRdb re-called the multiplex PCR reads, giving one row per CDR3 protein. The sample includes 16,000 or so distinct CDR3 sequences, about 45% of them seen just once. Input material: tumor-adjacent breast tissue. The receptor source for this set is a female donor with breast cancer. Some clones in this sample may be carry-over from other donors' samples.

This clonotype was recorded many times. The chain joins TRBV11-1 to TRBJ1-1; D gene uncertain. The CDR3 is made up of 13 amino acids. From germline, CDR1 is SGHAT and CDR2 FQDESV (reference sequence). Trimming took off 4 bases at V and 1 base at J, with 7 bases between the two ends. The CDR3 loop is CASSYIKNTEAFF. CDR3 coding DNA: TGTGCCAGCAGCTACATAAAGAACACTGAAGCTTTCTTT.

Judged by abundance, this clonotype is medium-sized. The rearrangement joins TRBV20-1 to TRBJ1-5; no definite D call. The germline CDR1 and CDR2 sequences are DFQATT and SNEGSKA (reference sequence). The CDR3 runs to 12 residues. The germline V and J ends were trimmed by 4 bases and 4 bases, with 8 bases remaining between them. CDR3 sequence: CSATERNQPQHF. CDR3 DNA sequence: TGCAGTGCTACCGAACGGAATCAGCCCCAGCATTTT.

The chain recombines TRBV5-6 with TRBJ2-5; TRBD1 might be the D (5 bases). Germline-derived CDR1 and CDR2 are SGHDT and YYEEEE. This CDR3 is 17 amino acids long. V lost 1 base and J 0 bases, leaving 16 bases between the germline ends. The CDR3 DNA reads TGTGCCAGCAGCTTGTCCAGGGTAGGGGCTGACCAAGAGACCCAGTACTTC. It yields the protein CASSLSRVGADQETQYF.

This clonotype showed up many times. The J gene is TRBJ1-2, the V gene TRBV18; tentatively, D is TRBD1 (5 bases). CDR1 is KGHSH, CDR2 LQKENI, per germline. This CDR3 region has 13 residues. The germline V and J ends were trimmed by 3 bases and 7 bases, with 12 bases remaining between them. The CDR3 sequence is CASSPSGLGGYTF. The CDR3 DNA reads TGTGCCAGCTCACCGTCAGGGTTAGGTGGCTACACCTTC.

CDR3 sequence: CSARKDRGQETQYF. For the CDR3, the DNA is TGCAGTGCTCGAAAGGACAGGGGCCAAGAGACCCAGTACTTC. The rearrangement joins TRBV20-1 to TRBJ2-5; TRBD1 aligns across 9 bases. Germline loops: CDR1 DFQATT, CDR2 SNEGSKA (reference sequence). The CDR3 runs 14 residues. With V trimmed by 5 bases and J by 1 base, 5 bases remained unmatched.

The table lists this clonotype with many counts. V is TRBV5-6 and J is TRBJ1-2; tentatively, D is TRBD1 (5 bases). This CDR3 spans 17 amino acids. Germline CDR1 and CDR2: SGHDT and YYEEEE. Trimming pared 4 bases from V and 2 bases from J, leaving 21 bases between. CDR3 nucleotide sequence: TGTGCCAGCAGCACCCGAGGGGTAGGAGGCTTAAACTATGGCTACACCTTC. Translation: CASSTRGVGGLNYGYTF.

This clonotype was detected ten times or more. This chain uses TRBV5-8 with TRBJ2-6; D is unresolved. V was shortened by 6 bases and J by 4 bases, with 20 bases between the two germline ends. The CDR3 runs to 17 residues. Germline values: CDR1 SGHTS, CDR2 YDEGEE. In DNA form, the CDR3 reads TGTGCCAGCAACACGAATGGTAGGGCATCCGGGGCCAACGTCCTGACTTTC. Protein product: CASNTNGRASGANVLTF.

This clonotype was detected ten times or more. The chain recombines TRBV7-9 with TRBJ1-3; D gene ambiguous. This CDR3 region has 14 residues. V was clipped by 7 bases and J by 2 bases, with 12 bases between them. CDR1 and CDR2 (germline): SEHNR, FQNEAQ (reference sequence). CDR3 sequence (DNA): TGTGCCAGCACCGGGTGGGAACCTGGAAACACCATATATTTT. This sequence encodes CASTGWEPGNTIYF.

This chain's CDR3 is CASSLDRMGEQFF. CDR3 bases: TGTGCCAGCAGCCTTGACAGGATGGGTGAGCAGTTCTTC. V gene TRBV11-3 combines with J gene TRBJ2-1; the D gene is possibly TRBD1 (6 bases). The germline V gene has CDR1 SGHNT and CDR2 YENEEA. V lost 5 bases to trimming and J lost 9 bases, with 14 bases between them. The CDR3 has 13 residues. The variable domain in full, with the rest retrieved from reference TRBV11-3 and TRBJ2-1, is EAGVVQSPRYKIIEKKQPVAFWCNPISGHNTLYWYLQNLGQGPELLIRYENEEAVDDSQLPKDRFSAERLKGVDSTLKIQPAELGDSAVYLCASSLDRMGEQFFGPGTRLTVL.

This clonotype has at least ten counts. The V and J genes are TRBV28 and TRBJ1-5; no clear D gene. Trimming shortened V by 2 bases and J by 3 bases, and 8 bases separated the two germline ends. The germline V gene has CDR1 MDHEN and CDR2 SYDVKM. The CDR3 is 14 residues long. The CDR3 sequence is CASSLVTDNQPQHF. The CDR3 region has the DNA TGTGCCAGCAGTTTAGTTACAGACAATCAGCCCCAGCATTTT. Full variable domain (rest looked up from reference TRBV28 and TRBJ1-5): DVKVTQSSRYLVKRTGEKVFLECVQDMDHENMFWYRQDPGLGLRLIYFSYDVKMKEKGDIPEGYSVSREKKERFSLILESASTNQTSMYLCASSLVTDNQPQHFGDGTRLSIL.

The V and J genes are TRBV7-9 and TRBJ1-2, with a weak D call TRBD1 (6 bases). CDR3 length: 11 residues. CDR1 is SEHNR and CDR2 is FQNEAQ in the germline V gene (reference sequence). Between the trimmed V and J ends, which lost 11 bases and 4 bases, there was a span of 11 bases. In DNA form, the CDR3 reads TGTGCCGGCTCAGGGGCCTATGGCTACACCTTC. Protein product: CAGSGAYGYTF.

This clonotype occurred many times. The chain employs TRBV30 and TRBJ1-4; D gene ambiguous. The germline gives CDR1 GTSNPN, CDR2 SVGIG (reference sequence). The germline V and J ends were trimmed by 3 bases and 4 bases, with 15 bases remaining between them. The CDR3 is 15 residues long. Here the CDR3 reads CAWRAPGELNEKLFF. The CDR3 nucleotides are TGTGCCTGGAGGGCTCCGGGAGAACTTAATGAAAAACTGTTTTTT. The full variable domain, rest sourced from reference TRBV30 and TRBJ1-4, is SQTIHQWPATLVQPVGSPLSLECTVEGTSNPNLYWYRQAAGRGLQLLFYSVGIGQISSEVPQNLSASRPQDRQFILSSKKLLLSDSGFYLCAWRAPGELNEKLFFGSGTQLSVL.

This clonotype was detected many times. The chain uses TRBV19 and TRBJ2-3, with 13 positions matching TRBD2. Per germline, CDR1 LNHDA and CDR2 SQIVND (reference sequence). Trimming at V came to 5 bases and at J to 4 bases, leaving 6 bases not matched to a gene. The CDR3 sequence is 16 residues long. In nucleotides, the CDR3 is TGTGCCAGTAGTGTACTAGCGGGGGGGCCATCAGATACGCAGTATTTT. Its translation is CASSVLAGGPSDTQYF.

This clonotype was counted at least ten times. A much larger clone differs from this one at a single base, so this may be a read error. This chain joins TRBV6-2 or TRBV6-3 and TRBJ2-1; no reliable D call. CDR3 length: 13 residues. V dropped 5 bases and J dropped 5 bases, with 10 bases sitting between them. In germline, CDR1 is MNHEY, CDR2 SVGEGT. The CDR3 protein is CASSHVWDNEQFF. CDR3 sequence (DNA): TGTGCCAGCAGTCACGTCTGGGACAATGAGCAGTTCTTC.

As for this clonotype: One junction end does not reproduce the germline sequence, and a read error may be involved. V usage is TRBV6-4 and J usage is TRBJ1-2, with 10 bases fitting TRBD1. This CDR3 region has 12 residues. Looked up from germline, CDR1 is MRHNA and CDR2 is SNTAGT. In DNA form, the CDR3 reads TGTGTCAGCAGCCCGGGACAGGGGCCCTACACCTTC. Translation: CVSSPGQGPYTF.

This clonotype came up many times. This rearrangement joins TRBV6-6 to TRBJ1-4; TRBD1 matches 9 bases. The CDR3 extends over 15 amino acids. Germline assignment: CDR1 MNHNY and CDR2 SVGAGI (reference sequence). V was pared by 8 bases and J by 2 bases, with 6 bases of the junction left unmatched. The CDR3 sequence: CASDYRGLTNEKLFF. CDR3 sequence (DNA): TGTGCCAGCGATTACAGGGGGCTTACTAATGAAAAACTGTTTTTT.

Notes on this clonotype: A single base separates this from a much larger clone, so it may be a read error. This CDR3 fails to terminate in the conserved phenylalanine or tryptophan, so it likely reflects a read error. The V gene is TRBV7-6, the J gene TRBJ1-1, with TRBD1 matching 10 bases. This CDR3 region has 16 residues. The germline V gene encodes CDR1 SGHVS and CDR2 FNYEAQ. With V trimmed by 5 bases and J by 3 bases, 9 bases remained unmatched. The CDR3: CASSEETGGEDTEAFL. The CDR3 DNA is TGTGCCAGCAGCGAAGAGACAGGGGGCGAGGACACTGAAGCTTTCCTT.

This clonotype was counted ten times or more. This rearrangement joins TRBV25-1 to TRBJ2-1, with a tentative D call TRBD1 (7 bases). Deletions cut 0 bases from V and 4 bases from J, with 13 bases between. Germline V CDR1 and CDR2: MGHDK, SYGVNS. The CDR3 covers 16 residues. CDR3 sequence reads: CASSEYRAGGYNEQFF. CDR3 DNA sequence: TGTGCCAGCAGTGAATATAGGGCAGGGGGGTACAATGAGCAGTTCTTC. Supplemented by reference TRBV25-1 and TRBJ2-1, the full variable domain reads EADIYQTPRYLVIGTGKKITLECSQTMGHDKMYWYQQDPGMELHLIHYSYGVNSTEKGDLSSESTVSRIRTEHFPLTLESARPSHTSQYLCASSEYRAGGYNEQFFGPGTRLTVL.

This clonotype was picked up one time. This chain uses TRBV12-3 or TRBV12-4 with TRBJ2-5; D perhaps matches TRBD1 (5 bases). Trimming pared 5 bases from V and 2 bases from J, leaving 12 bases between. This CDR3 is 14 amino acids long. The CDR3 region has the DNA TGTGCCAGCAGTATGGCCGACAGACAAGAGACCCAGTACTTC. It codes for CASSMADRQETQYF.

This clonotype is large (0.1 to 1%) by share. The chain employs TRBV11-2 and TRBJ2-5; the match to TRBD2 covers 15 bases. V was pared by 5 bases and J by 5 bases, with 12 bases of the junction left unmatched. CDR3 length: 18 residues. Germline values: CDR1 SGHAT, CDR2 FQNNGV. Written as DNA, the CDR3 is TGTGCCAGCAGCCCCACGGGACTAGCGGGAGGTCAGGGGGAGACCCAGTACTTC. It specifies CASSPTGLAGGQGETQYF.

Notes on this clonotype: Because the CDR3 is missing its conserved closing phenylalanine or tryptophan, this is likely a read error. The chain combines TRBV9 with TRBJ2-7, with D perhaps matching TRBD1 or TRBD2 (5 bases each). Germline values: CDR1 SGDLS, CDR2 YYNGEE. Between the trimmed V and J ends, which lost 3 bases and 4 bases, there was a span of 11 bases. The CDR3 has 13 residues. The CDR3 reads CASSAGPWYEQYS. CDR3 in DNA: TGTGCCAGCAGCGCGGGACCTTGGTACGAGCAGTACTCC.

The chain couples TRBV6-1 to TRBJ2-1; TRBD1 matches at 9 bases. J lost 8 bases, V lost 5 bases, and 16 bases had no gene match. Germline assignment: CDR1 MNHNS and CDR2 SASEGT. This CDR3 spans 17 amino acids. CDR3 in DNA: TGTGCCAGCAGTCAAGGGTTTGAGACAGGGGGTAAATATGAGCAGTTCTTC. It is translated as CASSQGFETGGKYEQFF.

This clonotype was seen repeatedly, ten times or more. The rearrangement joins TRBV18 to TRBJ2-7, with D perhaps TRBD2 (6 bases). This CDR3 region has 13 residues. Germline V gives CDR1 KGHSH, CDR2 LQKENI. V lost 3 bases and J lost 4, with 10 bases in between. CDR3 DNA: TGTGCCAGCTCACCGGGAGGAGGGTACGAGCAGTACTTC. This gives the protein CASSPGGGYEQYF.

The chain carries TRBV5-5 and TRBJ2-2; 7 bases match TRBD1. There are 16 residues in the CDR3. In germline, CDR1 is SGHKS, CDR2 YYEKEE (reference sequence). Trimming removed 3 bases from V and 0 bases from J; junction bases left unmatched: 5. DNA of the CDR3: TGTGCCAGCAGCTCCGCCGGGACAGCGAACACCGGGGAGCTGTTTTTT. Translated, it gives CASSSAGTANTGELFF.

On this clonotype: Being one base from a much bigger clone, this may be a read error. The chain combines TRBV11-2 with TRBJ1-4, with 7 bases lining up with TRBD1. The CDR3 is 13 residues long. Looked up from germline, CDR1 is SGHAT and CDR2 is FQNNGV. The CDR3 DNA reads as TGTACCAGCAGCCGGGACAGAAATGAAAAACTGTTTTTT. Protein sequence: CTSSRDRNEKLFF.

The V and J genes are TRBV4-1 and TRBJ2-1, with 9 bases that match TRBD2. The CDR3 sequence is 17 residues long. The V and J ends lost 1 base and 2 bases, in that order; junction bases with no gene match: 6. Germline V gene sequence: CDR1 MGHRA, CDR2 YSYEKL. In DNA form, the CDR3 reads TGCGCCAGCAGCCAAGGTGTGCGGGAGGGCCCCTACAATGAGCAGTTCTTC. This gives the protein CASSQGVREGPYNEQFF.

The rearrangement uses TRBV4-2 and TRBJ1-4; tentatively, D is TRBD1 (5 bases). CDR1 is LGHNA and CDR2 is YNFKEQ in the germline V gene. There are 16 residues in the CDR3. V lost 0 bases and J 0 bases, leaving 8 bases between the germline ends. CDR3 sequence: CASSQDRGATNEKLFF. The CDR3 DNA follows: TGTGCCAGCAGCCAAGATCGGGGGGCAACTAATGAAAAACTGTTTTTT.

This clonotype was detected ten times or more. A much bigger clone sits one base away, suggesting this may be a read error. This CDR3 is missing its conserved last phenylalanine or tryptophan, likely due to a read error. The genes are TRBV9 and TRBJ2-5; D call uncertain. V was clipped by 2 bases and J by 7 bases, with 12 bases between them. This CDR3 contains 13 residues. The germline V gene encodes CDR1 SGDLS and CDR2 YYNGEE. CDR3 in amino acids: CASSVGSLGTQYS. The CDR3 DNA follows: TGTGCCAGCAGCGTGGGCAGCCTGGGGACCCAGTACTCC.